What follows are 18 T cell receptor beta chains derived from one specimen sequenced in a study of T cell changes during pregnancy in multiple sclerosis. Libraries were prepared by immunoSEQ multiplex PCR; TCRdb keeps only in-frame clonotypes and omits some of them. The table shows more than 70,000 clones, with 93% occurring only once. The specimen was peripheral blood, collected in the second trimester of pregnancy. The receptors derive from a female donor with multiple sclerosis, enrolled in a pregnancy study.

V gene TRBV2 combines with J gene TRBJ2-5, with 12 bases identical to TRBD2. The CDR3 length is 17 residues. The V gene end was trimmed by 7 bases and the J gene end by 4 bases; junction bases not matched to a gene: 13. Germline V gene data show CDR1 as SNHLY and CDR2 as FYNNEI. The CDR3 loop reads CASIRGLAGPKGETQYF. The CDR3 nucleotides are TGTGCCAGCATACGGGGACTAGCGGGTCCCAAAGGAGAGACCCAGTACTTC.

The sample holds one count of this clone. The J gene is TRBJ2-5, the V gene TRBV19; D gene ambiguous. V was clipped by 5 bases and J by 2 bases, with 9 bases between them. The CDR3 is made up of 13 amino acids. Per the germline V gene, CDR1 is LNHDA and CDR2 is SQIVND (reference sequence). The chain's CDR3 is CASSADTQETQYF. The CDR3 DNA is TGTGCCAGTAGTGCCGATACTCAAGAGACCCAGTACTTC.

The V gene is TRBV7-6, the J gene TRBJ2-7; D is possibly TRBD2 (5 bases). CDR1 SGHVS and CDR2 FNYEAQ come from the germline V gene. V was pared by 2 bases and J by 0 bases, with 11 bases between. The CDR3 consists of 15 residues. As DNA, the CDR3 is TGTGCCAGCAGCTTATCGAGGGTCACCTCCTACGAGCAGTACTTC. This gives the protein CASSLSRVTSYEQYF.

The CDR3 here is CASSLAHSTGAGNTIYF. The CDR3 region has the DNA TGCGCCAGCAGCTTGGCACACTCGACAGGGGCTGGAAACACCATATATTTT. The chain is built from TRBV5-1 and TRBJ1-3, with 8 bases identical to TRBD1. This CDR3 has 17 residues. V was clipped by 0 bases and J by 2 bases; unmatched bases: 7. Germline CDR1 SGHRS, CDR2 YFSETQ.

The V and J genes are TRBV30 and TRBJ2-7; unclear D gene. Trimming left V 0 bases short and J 4 bases short, with 19 bases between. The germline V gene has CDR1 GTSNPN and CDR2 SVGIG (reference sequence). This CDR3 has 16 amino acids. The CDR3: CAWSVRPPRHGYEQYF. The CDR3 DNA reads as TGTGCCTGGAGTGTACGCCCCCCGAGGCATGGATACGAGCAGTACTTC.

V and J are TRBV27 and TRBJ2-1, with 10 positions matching TRBD2. The CDR3 runs 17 residues. V was clipped by 3 bases and J by 10 bases; unmatched bases: 15. Germline values: CDR1 MNHEY, CDR2 SMNVEV (reference sequence). The CDR3 nucleotides read TGTGCCAGCAGTTTGACTTTTGGACTAGCGGTGGATAGGGAGCAGTTCTTC. Protein: CASSLTFGLAVDREQFF.

CDR3 residues: CASTDRAGMNADTQYF. The CDR3 DNA reads TGTGCCAGCACCGACCGAGCGGGGATGAACGCCGATACGCAGTATTTT. The genes are TRBV7-6 and TRBJ2-3; 7 nucleotides match TRBD2. The V gene end was trimmed by 7 bases and the J gene end by 6 bases; junction bases not matched to a gene: 16. Germline CDR1 SGHVS, CDR2 FNYEAQ. The CDR3 runs 16 residues. The variable domain in full, completed from reference TRBV7-6 and TRBJ2-3, reads GAGVSQSPRYKVTKRGQDVALRCDPISGHVSLYWYRQALGQGPEFLTYFNYEAQQDKSGLPNDRFSAERPEGSISTLTIQRTEQRDSAMYRCASTDRAGMNADTQYFGPGTRLTVL.

V usage is TRBV18 and J usage is TRBJ2-5; TRBD1 might be the D (5 bases). Germline V gene data show CDR1 as KGHSH and CDR2 as LQKENI. The V gene lost 3 bases and the J gene lost 4 bases, with 9 bases spanning the gap. The CDR3 runs 13 residues. The CDR3 loop is CASSPGLGETQYF. DNA for the CDR3: TGTGCCAGCTCACCGGGGCTAGGAGAGACCCAGTACTTC.

The chain uses TRBV15 and TRBJ1-6; possible D gene TRBD1, 5 bases. Trimming stripped 1 base from V and 4 bases from J, with 14 bases between. This CDR3 region has 17 residues. Per germline, CDR1 LNHNV and CDR2 YYDKDF (reference sequence). The CDR3 region is CATSRVAGKPYNSPLHF. In DNA form, the CDR3 reads TGTGCCACCAGCAGAGTCGCAGGGAAACCTTATAATTCACCCCTCCACTTT.

The chain uses TRBV7-2 and TRBJ2-7; D uncertain. CDR1 SGHTA and CDR2 FQGNSA come from the germline V gene. Between the trimmed V and J ends, which lost 3 bases and 0 bases, there was a span of 15 bases. This CDR3 has 16 residues. This CDR3 reads CASSFTAVASSYEQYF. The CDR3, as DNA: TGTGCCAGCAGCTTTACGGCGGTTGCAAGCTCCTACGAGCAGTACTTC.

The chain is built from TRBV4-1 and TRBJ2-7; the match to TRBD2 covers 9 bases. The CDR3 loop spans 16 amino acids. From germline, CDR1 is MGHRA and CDR2 YSYEKL. V shed 0 bases, J shed 6 bases, and the junction held 9 bases outside the gene matches. CDR3 nucleotide sequence: TGCGCCAGCAGCCAAGAGCACGCGGGGGGGCCTCCCGAGCAGTACTTC. It encodes CASSQEHAGGPPEQYF.

The chain is built from TRBV5-1 and TRBJ2-7, with 7 positions matching TRBD1. The V gene end was trimmed by 4 bases and the J gene end by 3 bases; junction bases not matched to a gene: 4. Germline V lookup: CDR1 SGHRS, CDR2 YFSETQ. CDR3 length: 13 residues. CDR3 DNA: TGCGCCAGCAGCCTGGGACAGATCTACGAGCAGTACTTC. Translation: CASSLGQIYEQYF. Complete variable domain (other parts from reference TRBV5-1 and TRBJ2-7): KAGVTQTPRYLIKTRGQQVTLSCSPISGHRSVSWYQQTPGQGLQFLFEYFSETQRNKGNFPGRFSGRQFSNSRSEMNVSTLELGDSALYLCASSLGQIYEQYFGPGTRLTVT.

The chain is built from TRBV19 and TRBJ1-2; TRBD1 aligns across 8 bases. The germline V gene encodes CDR1 LNHDA and CDR2 SQIVND (reference sequence). V lost 6 bases, J lost 8 bases, and 17 bases stayed unmatched. This CDR3 contains 16 residues. In DNA, the CDR3 is TGTGCCAGTAGCGCTCTCTCGGACAGGGCAACAGGAGGCTACACCTTC. This gives the protein CASSALSDRATGGYTF.

This chain uses TRBV4-1 with TRBJ2-5, with D tentatively TRBD2 (6 bases). This CDR3 comprises 17 residues. Germline V gene lookup returns CDR1 MGHRA and CDR2 YSYEKL. Trimming left V 2 bases short and J 3 bases short, with 19 bases between. CDR3 bases: TGCGCCAGCAGCCAACTCCGGGGGAATCGAGAGAAAGAGACCCAGTACTTC. Translation: CASSQLRGNREKETQYF.

This chain connects TRBV7-9 to TRBJ2-5, with a weak D call TRBD2 (5 bases). The CDR3 extends over 14 amino acids. Germline loops: CDR1 SEHNR, CDR2 FQNEAQ (reference sequence). V shed 1 base and J shed 5 bases, with 11 bases lying between them. The CDR3 spells CASSLGGGRETQYF. The DNA of the CDR3 is TGTGCCAGCAGCTTAGGAGGAGGCCGGGAGACCCAGTACTTC.

Points on this clone: An end of the junction does not agree with germline; a read error may underlie this. The chain carries TRBV7-9 and TRBJ2-3; 9 bases are a match to TRBD2. The CDR3 is made up of 16 amino acids. Germline CDR1 SEHNR, CDR2 FQNEAQ (reference sequence). The CDR3 DNA sequence: TGTGCCAGCACCTACTGGCGGGGGGGGGACACAAATACGCAGTATTTT. Protein sequence: CASTYWRGGDTNTQYF.

This chain connects TRBV19 to TRBJ2-7, with TRBD1 as a possible D gene (6 bases). The CDR3 spans 16 residues. The germline V gene has CDR1 LNHDA and CDR2 SQIVND (reference sequence). V lost 4 bases to trimming and J lost 0 bases, with 16 bases between them. CDR3 sequence: CASSTTPPQGSYEQYF. DNA of the CDR3: TGTGCCAGTAGTACCACTCCTCCACAGGGCTCCTACGAGCAGTACTTC.

The chain has TRBV7-8 and TRBJ2-3; D is perhaps TRBD2 (6 bases). V was pared by 1 base and J by 2 bases, with 10 bases between. CDR1 is SGHVS and CDR2 is FQNEAQ in the germline V gene. This CDR3 contains 15 residues. For the CDR3, the DNA is TGTGCCAGCAGCTTAGATCGGGAGTCCACAGATACGCAGTATTTT. It is translated as CASSLDRESTDTQYF.